This TCR beta chain came from a study of cytomegalovirus exposure and HLA in healthy donors. Study background: T cells numbering about 179 million yielded more than 100 million unique TCR beta sequences in an earlier analysis. Among the roughly 400 genotyped donors, around 85% were placed in the Caucasian-associated ancestry cluster.

V lost 5 bases and J lost 4; bases outside the gene matches: 8. This CDR3 is 16 amino acids long. Germline V CDR1 and CDR2: SGHTA, FQGTGA. Vbeta (60) and Jbeta (13) primers were used in the PCR. Produced via immunoSEQ multiplex PCR; TCRdb's table is partial and in-frame only. The sample includes approximately 130,000 clones, about three quarters of them seen just once. The chain joins TRBV7-3 to TRBJ2-2; TRBD1 agrees at 9 bases. The sample taken for sequencing was PBMCs. The TCR comes from a woman in her forties in good health and CMV-seronegative. CDR3 region: CASSRDRGSGTGELFF. CDR3 coding DNA: TGTGCCAGCAGCCGCGACAGGGGGTCGGGCACCGGGGAGCTGTTTTTT.